The clone carrying this T cell receptor beta chain has a count of ten or more. What it binds is not known. Using RNA transcripts as the source, TCR beta CDR3 regions were amplified. Carried out on the TCR CDR3, a first-round RT-PCR used the HTBI primer set. TCRdb fed the multiplex PCR reads into MiXCR, producing one record per CDR3 protein. The profile shows some 600,000 distinct CDR3 sequences, over 11% of them singletons. Trimming removed 4 bases from V and 7 bases from J; junction bases left unmatched: 11. The CDR3 has 17 amino acids. From germline, CDR1 is KGHSH and CDR2 LQKENI. This entry comes from a study of T cells in Graves' hyperthyroidism and ophthalmopathy. Study information: Peripheral blood was drawn at first diagnosis, prior to all treatment.

Each patient was aged 18 to 65 and had newly diagnosed hyperthyroidism of under 2 months' duration. Study-level points and caveats: Blood samples included most of the expanded thyroid clonotypes exceeding 0.001.

The chain employs TRBV18 and TRBJ2-1; 12 nucleotides agree with TRBD1. The specimen was blood. The sequence was collected from a woman aged 25 to 39 with Graves' hyperthyroidism that later progressed to Graves' ophthalmopathy. Here the CDR3 DNA reads TGTGCCAGCTCACTTCGTACCCGGGACAGGGGGCCAAATGAGCAGTTCTTC. This sequence encodes CASSLRTRDRGPNEQFF. The full variable domain, with the rest looked up from reference TRBV18 and TRBJ2-1, is NAGVMQNPRHLVRRRGQEARLRCSPMKGHSHVYWYRQLPEEGLKFMVYLQKENIIDESGMPKERFSAEFPKEGPSILRIQQVVRGDSAAYFCASSLRTRDRGPNEQFFGPGTRLTVL.